A single sample gave rise to the 5 T cell receptor beta chains below, sequenced in a study of shared clonotypes between healthy human individuals. The table came from immunoSEQ multiplex PCR; TCRdb's copy has only in-frame clones and leaves some out. This sample has some 450,000 clones, with roughly three quarters found just once. Sequencing input: PBMCs. These receptors all stem from a woman in her 40s in good health. Some clones in this sample may be carry-over from other donors' samples.

This chain links TRBV27 with TRBJ1-5; D might be TRBD1 (6 bases). Deletions cut 6 bases from V and 2 bases from J, with 23 bases between. From germline, CDR1 is MNHEY and CDR2 SMNVEV (reference sequence). The CDR3 has 18 amino acids. This CDR3 is CASSPLGWGRKGNQPQHF. In DNA form, the CDR3 reads TGTGCCAGCAGCCCGCTAGGTTGGGGGCGGAAAGGCAATCAGCCCCAGCATTTT.

The chain uses TRBV19 and TRBJ1-5; D not resolved. Germline V gives CDR1 LNHDA, CDR2 SQIVND (reference sequence). The length of the CDR3 is 13 residues. Deletions cut 3 bases from V and 7 bases from J, with 10 bases between. CDR3 in amino acids: CASSIERKQPQHF. DNA of the CDR3: TGTGCCAGTAGTATCGAGAGGAAACAGCCCCAGCATTTT.

As concerns this clone: Additional DNA sequences in this sample encode the identical CDR3. J is TRBJ2-3 and V is TRBV6-4; 9 bases are a match to TRBD2. The V gene end was trimmed by 4 bases and the J gene end by 1 base; junction bases not matched to a gene: 0. CDR3 size: 14 residues. Germline V gives CDR1 MRHNA, CDR2 SNTAGT. CDR3 region: CASSVAGGTDTQYF. The CDR3 nucleotides are TGTGCCAGCAGTGTAGCGGGGGGCACAGATACGCAGTATTTT.

The CDR3 DNA is TGTGCCAGCAGCCCGGACAGGCGGGAGACCCAGTACTTC. Translating gives CASSPDRRETQYF. The V call is TRBV5-4, the J call TRBJ2-5, with 7 bases identical to TRBD1. CDR3 length: 13 residues. CDR1 and CDR2 from the germline V gene are SGHNT and YYREEE (reference sequence). The junction had 5 bases not matched to a gene; V was cut back by 4 bases and J by 5 bases.

The chain has TRBV28 and TRBJ2-7; D gene unclear. The germline V gene encodes CDR1 MDHEN and CDR2 SYDVKM. The CDR3 runs 17 residues. V lost 3 bases, J lost 3 bases, and 21 bases lay in between. The CDR3: CASSFLGSRRKGYEQYF. DNA of the CDR3: TGTGCCAGCAGTTTCTTAGGGTCAAGGCGCAAGGGCTACGAGCAGTACTTC.